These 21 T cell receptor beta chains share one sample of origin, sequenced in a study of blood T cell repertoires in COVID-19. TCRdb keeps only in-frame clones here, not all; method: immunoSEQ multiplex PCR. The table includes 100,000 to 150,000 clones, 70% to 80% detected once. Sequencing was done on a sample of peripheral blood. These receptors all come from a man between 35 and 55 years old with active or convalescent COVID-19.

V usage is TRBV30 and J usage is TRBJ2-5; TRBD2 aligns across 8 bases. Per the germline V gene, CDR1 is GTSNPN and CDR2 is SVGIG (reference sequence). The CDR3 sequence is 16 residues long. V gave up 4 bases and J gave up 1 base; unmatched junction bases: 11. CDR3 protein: CAWISGPTSAQETQYF. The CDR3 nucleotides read TGTGCCTGGATTTCTGGACCGACTAGCGCCCAAGAGACCCAGTACTTC.

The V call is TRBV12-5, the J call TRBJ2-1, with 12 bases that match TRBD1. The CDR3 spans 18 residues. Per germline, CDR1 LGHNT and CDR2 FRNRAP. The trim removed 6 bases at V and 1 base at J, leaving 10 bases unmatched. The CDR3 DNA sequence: TGTGCTAGTGGACCGGGGACAGGGGGCGTTGGGTCCTACAATGAGCAGTTCTTC. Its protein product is CASGPGTGGVGSYNEQFF.

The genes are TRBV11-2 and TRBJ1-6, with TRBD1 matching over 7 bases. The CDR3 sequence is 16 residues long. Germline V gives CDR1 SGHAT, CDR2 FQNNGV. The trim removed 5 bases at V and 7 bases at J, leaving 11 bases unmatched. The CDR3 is CASSPFLTGSNSPLHF. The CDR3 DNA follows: TGTGCCAGCAGCCCCTTCCTGACAGGGAGCAATTCACCCCTCCACTTT.

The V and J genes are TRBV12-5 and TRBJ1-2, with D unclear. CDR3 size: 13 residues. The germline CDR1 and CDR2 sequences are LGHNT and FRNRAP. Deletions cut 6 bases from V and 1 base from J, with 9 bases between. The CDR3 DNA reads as TGTGCTAGTGGGCACTTTAATAACTATGGCTACACCTTC. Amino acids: CASGHFNNYGYTF. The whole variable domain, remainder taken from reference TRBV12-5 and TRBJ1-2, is DARVTQTPRHKVTEMGQEVTMRCQPILGHNTVFWYRQTMMQGLELLAYFRNRAPLDDSGMPKDRFSAEMPDATLATLKIQPSEPRDSAVYFCASGHFNNYGYTFGSGTRLTVV.

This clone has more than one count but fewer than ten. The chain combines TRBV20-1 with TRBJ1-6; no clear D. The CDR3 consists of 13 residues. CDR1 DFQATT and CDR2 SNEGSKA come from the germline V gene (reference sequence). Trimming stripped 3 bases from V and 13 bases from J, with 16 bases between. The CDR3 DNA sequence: TGCAGTGCTAGTGTCTTCAACCTATCCCCCCTCCACTTT. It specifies CSASVFNLSPLHF.

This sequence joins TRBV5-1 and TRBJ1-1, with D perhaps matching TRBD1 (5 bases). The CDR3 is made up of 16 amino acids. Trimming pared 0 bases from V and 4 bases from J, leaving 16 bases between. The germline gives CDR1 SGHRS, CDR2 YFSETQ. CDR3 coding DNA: TGCGCCAGCAGCTTGGGGAGGCTCTTGGGGGGCACTGAAGCTTTCTTT. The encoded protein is CASSLGRLLGGTEAFF. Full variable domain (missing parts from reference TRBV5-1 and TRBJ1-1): KAGVTQTPRYLIKTRGQQVTLSCSPISGHRSVSWYQQTPGQGLQFLFEYFSETQRNKGNFPGRFSGRQFSNSRSEMNVSTLELGDSALYLCASSLGRLLGGTEAFFGQGTRLTVV.

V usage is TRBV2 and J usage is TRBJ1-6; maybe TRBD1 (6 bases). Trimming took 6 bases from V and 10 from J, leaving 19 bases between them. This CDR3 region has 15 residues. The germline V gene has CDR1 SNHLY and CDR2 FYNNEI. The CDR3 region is CASRGAGTELSPLHF. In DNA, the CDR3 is TGTGCCAGCAGGGGGGCAGGTACGGAATTATCACCCCTCCACTTT.

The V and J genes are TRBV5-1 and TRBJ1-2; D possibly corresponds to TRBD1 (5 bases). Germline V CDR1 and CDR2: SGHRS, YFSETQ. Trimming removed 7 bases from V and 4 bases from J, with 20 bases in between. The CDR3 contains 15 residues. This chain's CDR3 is CASRGDSLPSYGYTF. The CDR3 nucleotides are TGCGCCAGCCGAGGGGACTCGCTCCCCTCCTATGGCTACACCTTC. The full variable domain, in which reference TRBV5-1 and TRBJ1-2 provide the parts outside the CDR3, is KAGVTQTPRYLIKTRGQQVTLSCSPISGHRSVSWYQQTPGQGLQFLFEYFSETQRNKGNFPGRFSGRQFSNSRSEMNVSTLELGDSALYLCASRGDSLPSYGYTFGSGTRLTVV.

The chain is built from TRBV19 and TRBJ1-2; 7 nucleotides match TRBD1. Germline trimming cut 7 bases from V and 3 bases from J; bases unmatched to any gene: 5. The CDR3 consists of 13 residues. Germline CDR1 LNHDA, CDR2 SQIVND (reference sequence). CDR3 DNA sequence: TGTGCCAGTACCCTCCAGGGGGACTATGGCTACACCTTC. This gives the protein CASTLQGDYGYTF.

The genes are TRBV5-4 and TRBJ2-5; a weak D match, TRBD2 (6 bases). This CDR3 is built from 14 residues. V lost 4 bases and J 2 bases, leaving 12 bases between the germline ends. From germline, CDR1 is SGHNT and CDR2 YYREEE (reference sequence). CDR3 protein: CASSPSGEQETQYF. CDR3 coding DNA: TGTGCCAGCAGCCCCTCGGGAGAGCAAGAGACCCAGTACTTC.

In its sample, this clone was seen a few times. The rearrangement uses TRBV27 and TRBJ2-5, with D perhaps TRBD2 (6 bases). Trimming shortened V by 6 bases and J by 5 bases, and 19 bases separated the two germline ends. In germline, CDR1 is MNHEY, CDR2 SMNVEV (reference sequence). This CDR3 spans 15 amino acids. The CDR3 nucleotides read TGTGCCAGCAGGTACACGCGGAGGGCCCCGGAGACCCAGTACTTC. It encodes CASRYTRRAPETQYF.

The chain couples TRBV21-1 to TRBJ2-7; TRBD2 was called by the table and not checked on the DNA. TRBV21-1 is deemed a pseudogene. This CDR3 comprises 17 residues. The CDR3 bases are TGTGCCATCCCGGGACTAGCGGGATGGCTTTTCTTCTACGAGCAGTACTTC. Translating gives CAIPGLAGWLFFYEQYF.

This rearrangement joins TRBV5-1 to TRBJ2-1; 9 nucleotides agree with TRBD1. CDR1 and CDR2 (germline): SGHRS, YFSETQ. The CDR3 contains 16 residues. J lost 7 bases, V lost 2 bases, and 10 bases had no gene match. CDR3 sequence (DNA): TGCGCCAGCAGCTTAACCGGGACAGGGTCGGGGAATGAGCAGTTCTTC. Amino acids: CASSLTGTGSGNEQFF.

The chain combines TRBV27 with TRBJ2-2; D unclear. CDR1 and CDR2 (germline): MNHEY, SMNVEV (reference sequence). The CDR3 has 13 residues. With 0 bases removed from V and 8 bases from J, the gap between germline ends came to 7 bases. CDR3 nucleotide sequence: TGTGCCAGCAGTTTATCGTTGACAGGGGAGCTGTTTTTT. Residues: CASSLSLTGELFF.

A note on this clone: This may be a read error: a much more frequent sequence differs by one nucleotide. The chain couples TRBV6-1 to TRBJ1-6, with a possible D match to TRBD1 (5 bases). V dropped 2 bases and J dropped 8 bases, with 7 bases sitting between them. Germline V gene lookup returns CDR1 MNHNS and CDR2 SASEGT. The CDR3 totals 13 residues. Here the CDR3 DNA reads TGTGCCAGCAGTGAACAGGGTTATTCACCCCTCCACTTT. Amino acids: CASSEQGYSPLHF.

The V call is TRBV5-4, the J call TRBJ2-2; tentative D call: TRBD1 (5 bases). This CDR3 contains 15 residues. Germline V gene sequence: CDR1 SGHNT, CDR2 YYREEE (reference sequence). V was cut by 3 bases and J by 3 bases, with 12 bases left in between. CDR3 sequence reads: CASSWQGPYTGELFF. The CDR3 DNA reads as TGTGCCAGCAGCTGGCAGGGCCCGTACACCGGGGAGCTGTTTTTT.

The CDR3 loop is CASTPTKTGNTGELFF. As DNA, the CDR3 is TGTGCCAGCACTCCAACTAAGACAGGGAACACCGGGGAGCTGTTTTTT. V gene TRBV7-9 combines with J gene TRBJ2-2; the D gene is possibly TRBD1 (6 bases). CDR3 length equals 16 residues. Germline CDR1 is SEHNR and CDR2 is FQNEAQ (reference sequence). Trimming pared 7 bases from V and 1 base from J, leaving 16 bases between.

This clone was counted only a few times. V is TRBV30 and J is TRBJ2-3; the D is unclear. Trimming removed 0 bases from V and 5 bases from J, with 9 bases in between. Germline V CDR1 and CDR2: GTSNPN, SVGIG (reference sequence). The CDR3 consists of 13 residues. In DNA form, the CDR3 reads TGTGCCTGGAGTGTACTTGCTAGAGATACGCAGTATTTT. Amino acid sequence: CAWSVLARDTQYF.

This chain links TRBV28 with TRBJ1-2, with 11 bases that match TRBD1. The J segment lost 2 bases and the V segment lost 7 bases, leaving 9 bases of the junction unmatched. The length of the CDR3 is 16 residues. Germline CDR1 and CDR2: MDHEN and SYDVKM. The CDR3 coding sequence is TGTGCCAGCACCCCTGGGGGGACAGGGGGGAACTATGGCTACACCTTC. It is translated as CASTPGGTGGNYGYTF.

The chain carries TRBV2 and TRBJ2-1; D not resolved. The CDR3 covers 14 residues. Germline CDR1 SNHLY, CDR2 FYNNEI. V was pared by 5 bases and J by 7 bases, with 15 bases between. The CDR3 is CASSIALDRNEQFF. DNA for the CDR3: TGTGCCAGCAGTATAGCCCTTGACCGAAATGAGCAGTTCTTC.

DNA for the CDR3: TGTGCCAGCAGCAATTGGCCCGGGGATACGCAGTATTTT. This sequence encodes CASSNWPGDTQYF. This chain joins TRBV6-6 and TRBJ2-3, with no clear D. The germline CDR1 and CDR2 sequences are MNHNY and SVGAGI (reference sequence). This CDR3 contains 13 residues. Trimming shortened V by 6 bases and J by 6 bases, and 13 bases separated the two germline ends.